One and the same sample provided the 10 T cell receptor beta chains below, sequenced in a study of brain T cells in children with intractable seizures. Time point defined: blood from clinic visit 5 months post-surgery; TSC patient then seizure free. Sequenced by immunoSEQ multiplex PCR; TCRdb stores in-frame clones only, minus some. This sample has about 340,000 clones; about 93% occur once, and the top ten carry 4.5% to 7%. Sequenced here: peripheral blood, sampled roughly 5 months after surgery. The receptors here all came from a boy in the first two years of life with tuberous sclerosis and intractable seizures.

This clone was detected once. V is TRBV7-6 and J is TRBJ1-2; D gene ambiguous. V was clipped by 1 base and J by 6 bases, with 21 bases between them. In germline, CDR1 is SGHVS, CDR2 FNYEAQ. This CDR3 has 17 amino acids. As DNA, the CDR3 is TGTGCCAGCAGCTTAGAGGCGCCCCCAGGCTTGGACCATGGCTACACCTTC. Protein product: CASSLEAPPGLDHGYTF. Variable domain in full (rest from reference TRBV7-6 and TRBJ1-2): GAGVSQSPRYKVTKRGQDVALRCDPISGHVSLYWYRQALGQGPEFLTYFNYEAQQDKSGLPNDRFSAERPEGSISTLTIQRTEQRDSAMYRCASSLEAPPGLDHGYTFGSGTRLTVV.

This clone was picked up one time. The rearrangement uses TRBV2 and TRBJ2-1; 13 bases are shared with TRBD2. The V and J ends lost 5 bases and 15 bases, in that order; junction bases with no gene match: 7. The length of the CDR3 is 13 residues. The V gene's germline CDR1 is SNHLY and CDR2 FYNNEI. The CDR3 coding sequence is TGTGCCAGCAGTTTGGGACTAGCGGGAACTAGGTTCTTC. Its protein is CASSLGLAGTRFF.

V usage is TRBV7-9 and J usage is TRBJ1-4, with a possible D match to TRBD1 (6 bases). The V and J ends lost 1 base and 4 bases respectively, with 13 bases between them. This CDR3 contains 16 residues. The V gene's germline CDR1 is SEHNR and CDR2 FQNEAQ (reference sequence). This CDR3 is CASSLVGGGGNEKLFF. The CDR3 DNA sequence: TGTGCCAGCAGCTTAGTCGGAGGGGGAGGTAATGAAAAACTGTTTTTT.

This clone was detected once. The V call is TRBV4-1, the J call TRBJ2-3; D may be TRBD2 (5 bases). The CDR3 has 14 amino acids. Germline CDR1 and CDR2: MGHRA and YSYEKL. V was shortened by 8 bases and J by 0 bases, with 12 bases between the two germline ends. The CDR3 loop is CASSEDSSTDTQYF. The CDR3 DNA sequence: TGCGCCAGCTCAGAGGACTCTAGCACAGATACGCAGTATTTT.

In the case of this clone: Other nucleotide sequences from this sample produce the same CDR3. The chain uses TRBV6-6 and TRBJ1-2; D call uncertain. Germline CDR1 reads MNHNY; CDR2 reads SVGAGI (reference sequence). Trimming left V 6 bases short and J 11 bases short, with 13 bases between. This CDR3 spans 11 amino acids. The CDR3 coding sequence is TGTGCCAGCAGGACAATAGACGGGTACACCTTC. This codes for CASRTIDGYTF.

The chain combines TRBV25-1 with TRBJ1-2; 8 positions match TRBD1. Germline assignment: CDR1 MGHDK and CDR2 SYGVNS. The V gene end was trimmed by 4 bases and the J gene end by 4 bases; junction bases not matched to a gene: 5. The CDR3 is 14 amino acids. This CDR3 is CASSGPGGTYGYTF. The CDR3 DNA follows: TGTGCCAGCAGTGGCCCAGGGGGCACCTATGGCTACACCTTC.

The DNA for the CDR3 is TGTGCCAGCAGCCAAGTTGGGAGCTACGAGCAGTACTTC. Translated, it gives CASSQVGSYEQYF. The chain is built from TRBV14 and TRBJ2-7; the D gene is possibly TRBD2 (5 bases). Trimming took off 1 base at V and 3 bases at J, with 7 bases between the two ends. CDR3 length: 13 residues. Germline V gives CDR1 SGHDN, CDR2 FVKESK. Full variable domain (rest looked up from reference TRBV14 and TRBJ2-7): EAGVTQFPSHSVIEKGQTVTLRCDPISGHDNLYWYRRVMGKEIKFLLHFVKESKQDESGMPNNRFLAERTGGTYSTLKVQPAELEDSGVYFCASSQVGSYEQYFGPGTRLTVT.

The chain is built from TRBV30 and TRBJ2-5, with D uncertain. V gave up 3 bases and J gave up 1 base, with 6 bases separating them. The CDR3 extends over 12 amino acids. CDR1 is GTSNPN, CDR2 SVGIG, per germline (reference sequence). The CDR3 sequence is CAWRLFQETQYF. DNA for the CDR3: TGTGCCTGGAGGCTCTTCCAAGAGACCCAGTACTTC.

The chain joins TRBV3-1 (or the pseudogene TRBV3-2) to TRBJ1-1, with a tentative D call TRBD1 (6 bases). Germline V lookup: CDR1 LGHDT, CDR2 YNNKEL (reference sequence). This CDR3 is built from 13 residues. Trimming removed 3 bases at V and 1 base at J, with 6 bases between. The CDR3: CASSQGANTEAFF. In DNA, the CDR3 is TGTGCCAGCAGCCAGGGGGCGAACACTGAAGCTTTCTTT.

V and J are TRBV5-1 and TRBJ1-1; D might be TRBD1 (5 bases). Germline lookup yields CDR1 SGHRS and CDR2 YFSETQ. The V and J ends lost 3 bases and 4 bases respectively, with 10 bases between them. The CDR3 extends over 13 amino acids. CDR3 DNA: TGCGCCAGCAGCTGGGGGTCGGGCACTGAAGCTTTCTTT. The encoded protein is CASSWGSGTEAFF.